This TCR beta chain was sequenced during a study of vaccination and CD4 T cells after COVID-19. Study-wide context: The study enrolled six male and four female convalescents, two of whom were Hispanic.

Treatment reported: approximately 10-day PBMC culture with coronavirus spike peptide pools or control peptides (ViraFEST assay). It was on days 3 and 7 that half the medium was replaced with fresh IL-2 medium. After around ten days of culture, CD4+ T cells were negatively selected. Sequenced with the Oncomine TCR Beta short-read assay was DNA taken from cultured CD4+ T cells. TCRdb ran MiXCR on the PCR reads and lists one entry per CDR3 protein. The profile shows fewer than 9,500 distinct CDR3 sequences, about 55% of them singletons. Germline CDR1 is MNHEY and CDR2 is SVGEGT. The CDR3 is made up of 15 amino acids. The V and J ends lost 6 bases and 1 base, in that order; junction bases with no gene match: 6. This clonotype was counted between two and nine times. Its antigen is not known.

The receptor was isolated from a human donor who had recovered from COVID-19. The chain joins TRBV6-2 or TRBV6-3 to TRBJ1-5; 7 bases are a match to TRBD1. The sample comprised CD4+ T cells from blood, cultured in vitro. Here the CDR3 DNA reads TGTGCCAGCAGACGAGACAGGGTGAGCAATCAGCCCCAGCATTTT. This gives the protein CASRRDRVSNQPQHF.